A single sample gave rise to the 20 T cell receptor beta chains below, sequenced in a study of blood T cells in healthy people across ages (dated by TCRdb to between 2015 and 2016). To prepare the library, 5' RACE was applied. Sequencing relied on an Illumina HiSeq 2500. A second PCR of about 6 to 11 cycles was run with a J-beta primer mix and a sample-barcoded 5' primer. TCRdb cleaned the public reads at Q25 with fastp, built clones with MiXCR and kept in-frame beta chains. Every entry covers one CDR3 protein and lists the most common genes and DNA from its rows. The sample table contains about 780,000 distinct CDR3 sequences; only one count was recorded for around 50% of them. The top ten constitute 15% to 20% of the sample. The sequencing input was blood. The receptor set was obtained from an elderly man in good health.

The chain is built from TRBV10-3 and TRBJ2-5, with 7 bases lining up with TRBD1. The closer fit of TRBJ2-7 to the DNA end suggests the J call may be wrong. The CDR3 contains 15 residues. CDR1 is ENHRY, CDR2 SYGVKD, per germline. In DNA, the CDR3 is TGTGCCATCAGTGCCGATTTACAGGGGAACCACGAGCAGTACTTC. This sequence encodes CAISADLQGNHEQYF.

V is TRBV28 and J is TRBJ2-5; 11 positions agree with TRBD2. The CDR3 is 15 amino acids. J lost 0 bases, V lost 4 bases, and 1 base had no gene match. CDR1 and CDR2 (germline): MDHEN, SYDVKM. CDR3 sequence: CASSSTSGDQETQYF. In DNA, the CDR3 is TGTGCCAGCAGTTCGACTAGCGGGGACCAAGAGACCCAGTACTTC. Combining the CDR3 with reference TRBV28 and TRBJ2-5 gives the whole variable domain DVKVTQSSRYLVKRTGEKVFLECVQDMDHENMFWYRQDPGLGLRLIYFSYDVKMKEKGDIPEGYSVSREKKERFSLILESASTNQTSMYLCASSSTSGDQETQYFGPGTRLLVL.

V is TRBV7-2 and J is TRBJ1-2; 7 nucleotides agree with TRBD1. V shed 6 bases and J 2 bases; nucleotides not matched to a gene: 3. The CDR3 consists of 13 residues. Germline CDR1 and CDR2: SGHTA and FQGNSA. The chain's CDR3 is CASREQGNYGYTF. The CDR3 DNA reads TGTGCCAGCAGGGAACAGGGGAACTATGGCTACACCTTC. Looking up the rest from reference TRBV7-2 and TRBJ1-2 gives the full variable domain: GAGVSQSPSNKVTEKGKDVELRCDPISGHTALYWYRQSLGQGLEFLIYFQGNSAPDKSGLPSDRFSAERTGGSVSTLTIQRTQQEDSAVYLCASREQGNYGYTFGSGTRLTVV.

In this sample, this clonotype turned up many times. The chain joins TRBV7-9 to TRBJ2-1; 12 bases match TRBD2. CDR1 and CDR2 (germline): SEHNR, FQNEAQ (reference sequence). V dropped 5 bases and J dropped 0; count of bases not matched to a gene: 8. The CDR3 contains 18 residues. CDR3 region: CASSPGRLAGDSYNEQFF. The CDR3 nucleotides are TGTGCCAGCAGCCCAGGACGACTAGCGGGGGACTCCTACAATGAGCAGTTCTTC.

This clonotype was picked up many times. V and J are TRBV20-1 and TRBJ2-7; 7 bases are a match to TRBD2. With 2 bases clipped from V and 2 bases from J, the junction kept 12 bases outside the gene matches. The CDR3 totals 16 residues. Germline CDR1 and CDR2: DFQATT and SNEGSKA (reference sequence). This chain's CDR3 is CSARMPRGAGPYEQYF. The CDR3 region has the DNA TGCAGTGCTAGAATGCCGCGGGGAGCGGGACCCTACGAGCAGTACTTC.

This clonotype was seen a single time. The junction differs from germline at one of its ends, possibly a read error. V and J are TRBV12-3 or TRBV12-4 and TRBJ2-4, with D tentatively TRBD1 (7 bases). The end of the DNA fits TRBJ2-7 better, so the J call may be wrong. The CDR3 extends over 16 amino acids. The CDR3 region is CASNPFGQGDSDEQYF. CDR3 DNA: TGTGCCAGCAACCCTTTTGGGCAGGGGGACTCCGACGAGCAGTACTTC.

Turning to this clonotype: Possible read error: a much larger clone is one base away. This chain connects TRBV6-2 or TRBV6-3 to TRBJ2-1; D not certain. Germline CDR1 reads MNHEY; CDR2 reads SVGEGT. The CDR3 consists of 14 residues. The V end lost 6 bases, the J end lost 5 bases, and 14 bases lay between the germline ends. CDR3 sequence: CASRTRVGHNEQFF. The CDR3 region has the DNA TGTGCCAGCAGGACAAGAGTCGGGCACAATGAGCAGTTCTTC.

CDR3: CAIRQGVKETQYF. The CDR3 bases are TGTGCCATCCGACAGGGGGTAAAAGAGACCCAGTACTTC. The chain employs TRBV5-4 and TRBJ2-5; 9 bases fit TRBD1. This CDR3 has 13 amino acids. Trimming removed 9 bases from V and 3 bases from J; junction bases left unmatched: 6. Germline V gene sequence: CDR1 SGHNT, CDR2 YYREEE (reference sequence).

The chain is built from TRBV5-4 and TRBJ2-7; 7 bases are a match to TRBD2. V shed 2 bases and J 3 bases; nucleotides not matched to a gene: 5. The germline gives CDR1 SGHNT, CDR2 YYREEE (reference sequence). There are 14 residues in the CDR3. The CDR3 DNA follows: TGTGCCAGCAGCTTTGGCGGGAGCGACTACGAGCAGTACTTC. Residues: CASSFGGSDYEQYF.

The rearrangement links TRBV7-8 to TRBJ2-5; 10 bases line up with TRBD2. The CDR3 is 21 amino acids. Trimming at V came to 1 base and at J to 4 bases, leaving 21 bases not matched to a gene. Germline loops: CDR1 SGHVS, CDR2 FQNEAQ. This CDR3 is CASSLDPRGLGSGRLGETQYF. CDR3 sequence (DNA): TGTGCCAGCAGCTTAGACCCACGCGGACTGGGTAGCGGGAGGTTAGGAGAGACCCAGTACTTC.

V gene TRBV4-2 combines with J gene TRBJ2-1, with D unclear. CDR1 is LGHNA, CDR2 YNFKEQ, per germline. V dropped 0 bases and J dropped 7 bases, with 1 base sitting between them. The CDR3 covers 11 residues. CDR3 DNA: TGTGCCAGCAGCCAAGATAATGAGCAGTTCTTC. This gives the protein CASSQDNEQFF.

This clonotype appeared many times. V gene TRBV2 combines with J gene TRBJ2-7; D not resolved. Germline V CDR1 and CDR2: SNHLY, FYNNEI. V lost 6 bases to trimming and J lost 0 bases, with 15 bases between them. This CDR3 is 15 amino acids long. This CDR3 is CASRSSSIYSYEQYF. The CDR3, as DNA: TGTGCCAGCAGAAGTAGCAGCATCTACTCCTACGAGCAGTACTTC.

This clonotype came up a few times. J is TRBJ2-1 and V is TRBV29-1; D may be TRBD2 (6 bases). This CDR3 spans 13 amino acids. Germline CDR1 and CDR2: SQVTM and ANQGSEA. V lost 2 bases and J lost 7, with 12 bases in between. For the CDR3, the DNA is TGCAGCGTTGAATGGACTGGGACTAATGAGCAGTTCTTC. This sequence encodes CSVEWTGTNEQFF.

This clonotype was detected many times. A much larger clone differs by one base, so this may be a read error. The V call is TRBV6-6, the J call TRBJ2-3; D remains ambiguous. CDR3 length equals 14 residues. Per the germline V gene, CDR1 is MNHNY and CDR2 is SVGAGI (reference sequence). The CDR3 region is CASSDSSITDTQYF. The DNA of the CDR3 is TGTGCCAGCAGTGACTCCTCAATCACAGATACGCAGTATTTT.

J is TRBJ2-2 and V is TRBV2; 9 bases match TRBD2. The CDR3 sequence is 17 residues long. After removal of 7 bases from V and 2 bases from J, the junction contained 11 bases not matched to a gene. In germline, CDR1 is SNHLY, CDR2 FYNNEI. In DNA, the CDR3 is TGTGCCAGCAACGAAGAAGCGGGAGGCCTCAACACCGGGGAGCTGTTTTTT. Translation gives CASNEEAGGLNTGELFF.

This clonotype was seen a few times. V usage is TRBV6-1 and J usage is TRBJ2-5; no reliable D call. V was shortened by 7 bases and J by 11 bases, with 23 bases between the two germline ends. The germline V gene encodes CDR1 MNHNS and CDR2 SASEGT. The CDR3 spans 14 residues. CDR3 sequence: CASIPDHPYNEQYF. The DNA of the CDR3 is TGTGCCAGCATTCCGGACCACCCCTACAATGAGCAGTACTTC.

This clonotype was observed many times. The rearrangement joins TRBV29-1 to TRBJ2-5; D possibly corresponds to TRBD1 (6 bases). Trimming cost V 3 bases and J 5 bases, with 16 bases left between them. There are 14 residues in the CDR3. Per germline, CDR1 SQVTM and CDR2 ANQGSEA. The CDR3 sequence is CSVDRTVGSETQYF. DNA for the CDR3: TGCAGCGTTGACCGGACAGTGGGGTCGGAGACCCAGTACTTC.

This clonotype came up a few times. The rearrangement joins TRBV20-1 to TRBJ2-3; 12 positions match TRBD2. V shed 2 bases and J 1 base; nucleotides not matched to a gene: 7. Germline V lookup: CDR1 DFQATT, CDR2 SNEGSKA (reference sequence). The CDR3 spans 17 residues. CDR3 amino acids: CSARTSGRLGGTDTQYF. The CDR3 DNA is TGCAGTGCTAGAACTAGCGGGAGGCTAGGAGGCACAGATACGCAGTATTTT.

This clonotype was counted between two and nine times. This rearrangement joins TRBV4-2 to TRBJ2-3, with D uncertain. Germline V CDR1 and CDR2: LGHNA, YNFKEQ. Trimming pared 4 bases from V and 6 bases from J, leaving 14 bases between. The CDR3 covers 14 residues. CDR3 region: CASSRGESRDTQYF. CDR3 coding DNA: TGTGCCAGCAGCCGCGGAGAGAGCAGGGATACGCAGTATTTT.

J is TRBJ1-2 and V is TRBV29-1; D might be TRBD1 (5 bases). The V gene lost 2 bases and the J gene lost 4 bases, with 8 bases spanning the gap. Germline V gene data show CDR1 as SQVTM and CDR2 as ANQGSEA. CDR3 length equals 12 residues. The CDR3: CSVEQGFYGYTF. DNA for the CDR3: TGCAGCGTTGAACAGGGTTTCTATGGCTACACCTTC.